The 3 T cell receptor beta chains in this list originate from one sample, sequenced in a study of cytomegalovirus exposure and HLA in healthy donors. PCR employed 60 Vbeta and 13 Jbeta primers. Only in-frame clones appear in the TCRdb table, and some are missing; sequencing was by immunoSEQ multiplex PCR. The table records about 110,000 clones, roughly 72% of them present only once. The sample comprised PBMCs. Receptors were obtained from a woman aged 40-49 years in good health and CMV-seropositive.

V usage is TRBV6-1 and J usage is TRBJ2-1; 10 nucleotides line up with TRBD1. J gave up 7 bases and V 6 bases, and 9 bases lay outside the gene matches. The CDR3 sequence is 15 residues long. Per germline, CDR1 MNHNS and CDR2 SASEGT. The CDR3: CASSTWDRGQNEQFF. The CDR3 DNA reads TGTGCCAGCAGCACGTGGGACAGGGGACAAAATGAGCAGTTCTTC.

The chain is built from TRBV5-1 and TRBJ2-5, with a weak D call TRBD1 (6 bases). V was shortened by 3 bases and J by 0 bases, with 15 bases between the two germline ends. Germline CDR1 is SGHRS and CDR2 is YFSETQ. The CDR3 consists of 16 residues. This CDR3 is CASSYSTGTNQETQYF. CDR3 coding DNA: TGCGCCAGCAGCTATTCTACCGGGACAAACCAAGAGACCCAGTACTTC.

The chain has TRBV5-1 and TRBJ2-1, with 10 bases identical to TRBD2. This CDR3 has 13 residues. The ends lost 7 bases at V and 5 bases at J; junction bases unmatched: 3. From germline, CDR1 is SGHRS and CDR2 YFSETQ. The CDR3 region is CASRGTSDNEQFF. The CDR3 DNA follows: TGCGCCAGCCGAGGGACTAGCGACAATGAGCAGTTCTTC.